These 21 T cell receptor beta chains share one sample of origin, sequenced in a study of blood T cell repertoires in COVID-19. Clones were read by immunoSEQ multiplex PCR, and TCRdb kept only the in-frame ones, dropping some. Of some 300,000 clones in the sample, around nine tenths were seen once. Sequenced input: peripheral blood. These receptor sequences come from a man in his 70s with acute or convalescent COVID-19.

This clone occurred once. The chain joins TRBV5-4 to TRBJ1-1; a possible D gene is TRBD1 (5 bases). The germline V gene has CDR1 SGHNT and CDR2 YYREEE (reference sequence). Trimming took off 4 bases at V and 2 bases at J, with 21 bases between the two ends. The CDR3 is 17 amino acids. CDR3: CASSPLRRGSLNTEAFF. CDR3 nucleotides: TGTGCCAGCAGCCCCCTCAGGCGGGGGAGTCTTAACACTGAAGCTTTCTTT. Variable domain in full (rest from reference TRBV5-4 and TRBJ1-1): ETGVTQSPTHLIKTRGQQVTLRCSSQSGHNTVSWYQQALGQGPQFIFQYYREEENGRGNFPPRFSGLQFPNYSSELNVNALELDDSALYLCASSPLRRGSLNTEAFFGQGTRLTVV.

CDR3 nucleotides: TGTGCCAGCAGTGACGGGACTAGCGGGGGCAATGAGCAGTTCTTC. Its translation is CASSDGTSGGNEQFF. V gene TRBV6-4 combines with J gene TRBJ2-1; 14 bases map to TRBD2. From germline, CDR1 is MRHNA and CDR2 SNTAGT. The V gene end was trimmed by 2 bases and the J gene end by 6 bases; junction bases not matched to a gene: 0. The CDR3 is made up of 15 amino acids.

This sequence joins TRBV5-4 and TRBJ2-6, with TRBD1 matching over 9 bases. Germline V gene lookup returns CDR1 SGHNT and CDR2 YYREEE (reference sequence). Trimming removed 4 bases from V and 0 bases from J; junction bases left unmatched: 8. The CDR3 loop spans 18 amino acids. In DNA form, the CDR3 reads TGTGCCAGCAGCGTGGGACAGGGCCTAAACTCTGGGGCCAACGTCCTGACTTTC. Its translation: CASSVGQGLNSGANVLTF.

This chain links TRBV6-2 or TRBV6-3 with TRBJ1-5, with D uncertain. The V end was cut by 6 bases, the J end by 4 bases, with 19 bases between. The CDR3 has 16 residues. Per germline, CDR1 MNHEY and CDR2 SVGEGT. Here the CDR3 reads CASSHPPGRSNQPQHF. For the CDR3, the DNA is TGTGCCAGCAGCCACCCTCCCGGGAGGAGTAATCAGCCCCAGCATTTT.

V gene TRBV13 combines with J gene TRBJ2-3; perhaps TRBD2 as D (6 bases). From germline, CDR1 is PRHDT and CDR2 FYEKMQ (reference sequence). V gave up 5 bases and J gave up 7 bases, with 22 bases separating them. The length of the CDR3 is 16 residues. The DNA for the CDR3 is TGTGCCAGCAGCCCACGAACCAGTTGGGAGGCTTATACGCAGTATTTT. Its protein product is CASSPRTSWEAYTQYF. The complete variable domain, with remaining parts taken from reference TRBV13 and TRBJ2-3, reads AAGVIQSPRHLIKEKRETATLKCYPIPRHDTVYWYQQGPGQDPQFLISFYEKMQSDKGSIPDRFSAQQFSDYHSELNMSSLELGDSALYFCASSPRTSWEAYTQYFGPGTRLTVL.

V and J are TRBV7-2 and TRBJ1-5; D unresolved. Trimming pared 1 base from V and 7 bases from J, leaving 8 bases between. The CDR3 is 13 residues long. Germline CDR1 SGHTA, CDR2 FQGNSA. CDR3 protein: CASSLGVRQPQHF. The CDR3 coding sequence is TGTGCCAGCAGCTTAGGGGTGAGGCAGCCCCAGCATTTT.

This clone was seen just once. The V gene is TRBV23-1, the J gene TRBJ1-5; 9 bases line up with TRBD1. TRBV23-1 is flagged as an ORF with uncertain function. The V segment lost 10 bases and the J segment 5 bases; nucleotides outside the gene matches: 9. The CDR3 loop spans 14 amino acids. CDR3: CATLGTGLHQPQHF. As DNA, the CDR3 is TGCGCCACCCTAGGGACAGGGCTGCATCAGCCCCAGCATTTT.

The J gene is TRBJ2-7, the V gene TRBV24-1; maybe TRBD1 (5 bases). The V and J ends lost 3 bases and 3 bases respectively, with 11 bases between them. The CDR3 is made up of 14 amino acids. Germline CDR1 and CDR2: KGHDR and SFDVKD. CDR3 coding DNA: TGTGCCACCAGTGATACCGACAGTCGCTACGAGCAGTACTTC. It encodes CATSDTDSRYEQYF.

This clone was recorded once. The V call is TRBV6-5, the J call TRBJ1-2; D gene uncertain. This CDR3 spans 14 amino acids. The V gene's germline CDR1 is MNHEY and CDR2 SVGAGI. The V end lost 5 bases, the J end lost 7 bases, and 17 bases lay between the germline ends. The CDR3, as DNA: TGTGCCAGCAGTCCCTCCTTGCGAACCGGTGGCTACACCTTC. Encoded protein: CASSPSLRTGGYTF.

The CDR3 nucleotides read TGTGCCAGCAGTTTATACGGTACCGGGGAGCTGTTTTTT. Translated, it gives CASSLYGTGELFF. This chain joins TRBV27 and TRBJ2-2; D gene ambiguous. V was pared by 1 base and J by 5 bases, with 5 bases between. The CDR3 covers 13 residues. Germline CDR1 MNHEY, CDR2 SMNVEV (reference sequence).

The chain recombines TRBV5-1 with TRBJ1-4, with 7 bases identical to TRBD1. This CDR3 is built from 14 residues. From germline, CDR1 is SGHRS and CDR2 YFSETQ. J lost 7 bases, V lost 0 bases, and 3 bases had no gene match. The chain's CDR3 is CASSLGGQSEKLFF. The CDR3, as DNA: TGCGCCAGCAGCTTGGGGGGACAGTCTGAAAAACTGTTTTTT. The entire variable domain, with the rest obtained from reference TRBV5-1 and TRBJ1-4, is as follows: KAGVTQTPRYLIKTRGQQVTLSCSPISGHRSVSWYQQTPGQGLQFLFEYFSETQRNKGNFPGRFSGRQFSNSRSEMNVSTLELGDSALYLCASSLGGQSEKLFFGSGTQLSVL.

The chain is built from TRBV30 and TRBJ1-1, with TRBD1 identical over 8 bases. Germline V gives CDR1 GTSNPN, CDR2 SVGIG (reference sequence). V shed 4 bases, J shed 4 bases, and the junction held 5 bases outside the gene matches. The CDR3 is 13 amino acids. The CDR3 DNA follows: TGTGCCTGGAACAGGGGGGTAGGCACTGAAGCTTTCTTT. Its translation: CAWNRGVGTEAFF.

The chain carries TRBV24-1 and TRBJ1-2; TRBD1 aligns across 9 bases. Germline V CDR1 and CDR2: KGHDR, SFDVKD. The CDR3 runs to 14 residues. V shed 7 bases and J 10 bases; nucleotides not matched to a gene: 12. CDR3 DNA sequence: TGTGCCACCAGCCACAGGGGGCGACAAGAAATCTACACCTTC. This encodes CATSHRGRQEIYTF.

The chain uses TRBV7-2 and TRBJ1-5, with 7 bases matching TRBD1. The CDR3 contains 16 residues. From germline, CDR1 is SGHTA and CDR2 FQGNSA. Trimming took 1 base from V and 4 from J; bases not matched to a gene: 7. Written as DNA, the CDR3 is TGTGCCAGCAGCTTAGGCACAGGGGCGCGGAATCAGCCCCAGCATTTT. It translates to CASSLGTGARNQPQHF.

This clone was recorded once. This sequence joins TRBV6-2 or TRBV6-3 and TRBJ1-5; D remains unclear. CDR1 and CDR2 from the germline V gene are MNHEY and SVGEGT. This CDR3 spans 16 amino acids. V was trimmed by 6 bases and J by 3 bases, leaving 18 bases between them. The CDR3 here is CASSLEMGSNNQPQHF. CDR3 DNA: TGTGCCAGCAGCCTAGAAATGGGGAGTAACAATCAGCCCCAGCATTTT.

This clone was recorded only once. J is TRBJ2-3 and V is TRBV7-8; a possible D gene is TRBD1 (5 bases). Trimming took off 5 bases at V and 0 bases at J, with 15 bases between the two ends. CDR3 length: 16 amino acids. CDR1 and CDR2 (germline): SGHVS, FQNEAQ. The CDR3 reads CASSPLGAASTDTQYF. In nucleotides, the CDR3 is TGTGCCAGCAGCCCCTTAGGGGCGGCTAGCACAGATACGCAGTATTTT.

The rearrangement links TRBV11-2 to TRBJ1-1, with D tentatively TRBD1 (5 bases). Trimming took 5 bases from V and 4 from J, leaving 17 bases between them. The CDR3 sequence is 15 residues long. CDR1 is SGHAT, CDR2 FQNNGV, per germline. This chain's CDR3 is CASSPRQGSVTEAFF. Written as DNA, the CDR3 is TGTGCCAGCAGCCCCAGGCAGGGATCGGTCACTGAAGCTTTCTTT.

V usage is TRBV6-4 and J usage is TRBJ1-4; 11 bases are a match to TRBD1. This CDR3 contains 18 residues. Germline lookup yields CDR1 MRHNA and CDR2 SNTAGT. V lost 5 bases and J lost 8; bases outside the gene matches: 16. The CDR3 DNA is TGTGCCAGCAGTCCCCCGGAGGACAGGGGGCGTTTGGGCGAAAAACTGTTTTTT. Its protein is CASSPPEDRGRLGEKLFF.

The gene calls are TRBV3-1 (or the pseudogene TRBV3-2) and TRBJ1-6; D uncertain. This CDR3 spans 17 amino acids. CDR1 and CDR2 from the germline V gene are LGHDT and YNNKEL (reference sequence). V was pared by 1 base and J by 3 bases, with 13 bases between. CDR3 in DNA: TGTGCCAGCAGCCAAGTAGCGGGATCGATCTATAATTCACCCCTCCACTTT. It specifies CASSQVAGSIYNSPLHF.

This clone is a singleton in its sample. The rearrangement uses TRBV5-1 and TRBJ2-1, with D uncertain. The germline V gene encodes CDR1 SGHRS and CDR2 YFSETQ. The germline V and J ends were trimmed by 1 base and 7 bases, with 9 bases remaining between them. The CDR3 is made up of 13 amino acids. This CDR3 reads CASSLSGSNEQFF. The CDR3 bases are TGCGCCAGCAGCTTGTCCGGTTCTAATGAGCAGTTCTTC.

This clone came up once. This rearrangement joins TRBV11-1 to TRBJ2-2; D remains unclear. CDR3 length equals 14 residues. V dropped 5 bases and J dropped 0 bases, with 7 bases sitting between them. Germline CDR1 SGHAT, CDR2 FQDESV (reference sequence). The CDR3: CASSTTTNTGELFF. CDR3 nucleotides: TGTGCCAGCAGCACGACAACGAACACCGGGGAGCTGTTTTTT.